This note documents a single T cell receptor beta chain sequence. This clone's antigen is unknown. No base qualities exist here, and no much larger clone lies one base off it. This sample was included in a study of T cells in Graves' hyperthyroidism and ophthalmopathy (dated by TCRdb to the late 2010s). Background on the whole study: Peripheral blood samples were taken at the time of initial diagnosis, prior to any treatment. To identify distinguishing TCR V-J signatures, a discovery cohort of around 98 patients was used, comprising some 45 with Graves' ophthalmopathy and approximately 57 with stable Graves' hyperthyroidism. Prospective prediction of ophthalmopathy was tested in an independent validation cohort of 18 hyperthyroidism patients and 15 to 17 patients who later progressed to ophthalmopathy. The 100 discovery patients were randomly split 7:3 into training and test sets. In six Graves' hyperthyroidism patients, the study also compared T-cell repertoires from thyroid tissue with T-cell repertoires from blood. After blood sampling, hyperthyroidism patients were treated with methimazole at a starting dose of 30 mg daily, and ophthalmopathy patients were treated with high-dose intravenous methylprednisolone. According to the paper, TCR Vbeta CDR3 sequencing was carried out on 135 peripheral blood samples, which came from more than 40 ophthalmopathy, 75 to 80 hyperthyroidism and about 17 progressor patients.

Counted from cysteine to phenylalanine, this CDR3 has 14 amino acids. Only CDR3 DNA remains: 42 bases, in frame from the first base. Trimming at the junction amounts to 0 bases on V and 4 bases on J, and the germline ends lie 9 bases apart. Ophthalmopathy patients had moderately to severely active disease, with a Clinical Activity Score of 3 or more, a NOSPECS grade of 4 or more, and a disease duration of less than 3 months. The study excluded patients with uncontrolled infections, other autoimmune diseases, pregnancy or lactation. Diagnoses were based on clinical symptoms, serum thyroxine and TRAb, thyroid ultrasound and orbital computed tomography. PBMCs were isolated from about 10 ml of fresh peripheral blood by Ficoll-Paque density gradient centrifugation. Total RNA was extracted using Trizol reagent, and RNA quality was assessed on an Agilent 2100 Bioanalyzer. Broader findings and caveats from the paper: In cross-validation, a model built on a 13 V-J signature told ophthalmopathy apart from stable hyperthyroidism with approximately 90% sensitivity and roughly 81% specificity, and in testing the same model reached 80%/75%. Blood samples also contained most of the expanded thyroid clonotypes (frequency above 0.001), which suggests that blood repertoires may reflect thyroid immune responses. In validation, progression to ophthalmopathy was predicted by the model with more than 65% sensitivity and just over 72% specificity, a median of roughly 6 months before onset. No statistical method was used to set the sample size in advance, and investigators knew the group allocation.

The TCR beta CDR3 regions were amplified from RNA transcripts. The TCR CDR3 was subjected to a first round of RT-PCR using the HTBI primer set and the Qiagen OneStep RT-PCR kit. The libraries were constructed in a second round of multiplex PCR and then size-selected and purified. Paired-end sequencing of the libraries was performed with 100 bp reads on an Illumina HiSeq2000. The authors' analysis ran thus. SOAPnuke was used to process the raw data, with reads discarded if the reads contained adapters or uncalled bases, had a mean Phred below 15, or lacked an exact constant-primer or identifier match. COPE v1.2.5 was used to merge the high-quality paired reads, and each unique nucleotide sequence was defined as a clonotype. MiTCR v1.1 was used to align the clonotypes against IMGT TRBV, TRBD and TRBJ reference segments. Analysis was restricted to V-J combinations with a frequency above 0.0001, which covered about 99% of repertoires. The TCS score was defined as F50 (clonal expansion) divided by E x V (chaos), with BLOSUM62-based TCRdist calculated between CDR3 peptides within each V-J. Welch's t-statistics and random forest reduced 514 V-J features to some 14, which were used in a naive Bayes classifier (R e1071). TCRdb handled the public reads itself, with Q25 trimming in fastp and clone calling in MiXCR, and kept productive beta chains. Records with the same CDR3 protein are collapsed into one entry carrying the most frequent genes and DNA. V and J calls and clone size were set by TCRdb, not the authors. Here the sample has almost 250,000 distinct CDR3 sequences; more than 20% occur a single time. The ten largest clones add up to under 40% of the sample.

Recombination connected TRBV12-3 or TRBV12-4 to TRBJ1-2; there is no confident call for the D gene. The clonotype was recovered from a woman aged 40 to 55 with Graves' ophthalmopathy. Material for sequencing was blood. The CDR3 region reads CASSLARRLYGYTF. The sequence in DNA is TGTGCCAGCAGTTTAGCGCGGCGACTCTATGGCTACACCTTC.